This TCR beta chain was retrieved from a study of T cell changes during pregnancy in multiple sclerosis. V lost 10 bases and J lost 0, with 15 bases in between. This CDR3 spans 14 amino acids. The germline V gene has CDR1 MNHEY and CDR2 SVGAGI. Assay: immunoSEQ multiplex PCR; the TCRdb copy retains only in-frame clones and omits some. The sample yields 45,000 to 65,000 clones, 92% seen once. The material sequenced was CD4+ T cells from peripheral blood mononuclear cells, taken after pregnancy. The sequence was collected from a female donor with multiple sclerosis, enrolled in a pregnancy study. This chain joins TRBV6-5 and TRBJ1-1, with D possibly being TRBD1 (6 bases). The CDR3 region is CATESQGMNTEAFF. The CDR3 DNA reads TGTGCCACCGAATCACAGGGAATGAACACTGAAGCTTTCTTT.